The clone carrying this T cell receptor beta chain has a single count. Its antigen is still unknown. CDR1 and CDR2 from the germline V gene are PRHDT and FYEKMQ (reference sequence). V trimming: 6 bases; J trimming: 10 bases; junction bases outside the gene matches: 6. The CDR3 spans 14 residues. Profiled with immunoSEQ multiplex PCR; TCRdb holds only in-frame clones, not every one. This sample has approximately 600,000 clones, with around 96% found just once. Terminally differentiated effector memory CD45RA+ cells were excluded by CCR7 positive selection of CD45RO-negative cells. The data were obtained in a study of shared clonotypes between healthy human individuals. Overall study results and limits: Limitation of the genetic and exposure-history diversity represented came from the few donors.

The sequence came from a woman between 25 and 40 years old in good health. This chain connects TRBV13 to TRBJ1-6, with 10 positions matching TRBD1. The source material was naive CD8+ T cells sorted from blood. The CDR3, as DNA: TGTGCCAGCAGGCGGGGACAGGGGACCTCACCCCTCCACTTT. This encodes CASRRGQGTSPLHF.